Sequencing of this TCR beta chain was carried out in a study of neurological immune-mediated disorders. This clonotype was seen ten or more times. TCRdb called the 5' RACE reads again in MiXCR, with one record for every CDR3 protein. The repertoire has 46,000 or so distinct CDR3 sequences, over 9% of them found once; the top ten carry 21%. Sequenced: PBMCs. The TCR originated in a woman in her forties with HTLV-1-associated myelopathy (HAM/TSP).

The chain's CDR3 is CASSPTAGDDTEAFF. CDR3 bases: TGTGCCAGCTCACCGACCGCCGGGGACGACACTGAAGCTTTCTTT. The chain has TRBV18 and TRBJ1-1, with TRBD1 as a possible D gene (5 bases). The V and J ends lost 3 bases and 3 bases respectively, with 14 bases between them. The CDR3 has 15 amino acids. Germline values: CDR1 KGHSH, CDR2 LQKENI. Together with reference TRBV18 and TRBJ1-1, the CDR3 gives the full variable domain: NAGVMQNPRHLVRRRGQEARLRCSPMKGHSHVYWYRQLPEEGLKFMVYLQKENIIDESGMPKERFSAEFPKEGPSILRIQQVVRGDSAAYFCASSPTAGDDTEAFFGQGTRLTVV.